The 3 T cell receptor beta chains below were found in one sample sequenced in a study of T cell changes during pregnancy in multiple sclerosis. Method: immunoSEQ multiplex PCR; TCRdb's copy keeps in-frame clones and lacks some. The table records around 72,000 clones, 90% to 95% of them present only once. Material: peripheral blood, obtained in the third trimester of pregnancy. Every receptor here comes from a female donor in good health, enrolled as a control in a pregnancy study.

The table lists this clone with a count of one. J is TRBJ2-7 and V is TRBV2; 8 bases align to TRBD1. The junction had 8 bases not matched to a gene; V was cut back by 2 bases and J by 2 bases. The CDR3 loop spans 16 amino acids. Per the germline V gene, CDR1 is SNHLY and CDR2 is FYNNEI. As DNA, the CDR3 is TGTGCCAGCAGTGAACCGCACGACAGGGGACCCTACGAGCAGTACTTC. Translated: CASSEPHDRGPYEQYF.

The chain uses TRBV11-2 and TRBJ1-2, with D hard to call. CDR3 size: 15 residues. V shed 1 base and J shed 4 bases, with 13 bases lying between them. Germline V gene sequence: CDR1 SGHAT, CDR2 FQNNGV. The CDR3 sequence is CASSLGQAYSYGYTF. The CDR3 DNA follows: TGTGCCAGCAGCTTAGGGCAGGCTTACTCCTATGGCTACACCTTC.

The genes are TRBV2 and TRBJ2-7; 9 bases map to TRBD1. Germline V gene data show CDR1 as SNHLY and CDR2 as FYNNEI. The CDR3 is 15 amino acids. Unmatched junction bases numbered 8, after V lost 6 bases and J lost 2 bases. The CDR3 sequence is CASSAQGQGPYEQYF. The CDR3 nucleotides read TGTGCCAGCAGCGCCCAGGGACAGGGCCCCTACGAGCAGTACTTC.